This section outlines one T cell receptor beta chain sequence together with its context. This record comes from a study of T cells in Graves' hyperthyroidism and ophthalmopathy. Study-level information: Blood from the periphery was taken at initial diagnosis, before any treatment.

Between the trimmed V and J ends, which lost 1 base and 6 bases, there was a span of 10 bases. The germline CDR1 and CDR2 sequences are SGHAT and FQNNGV. This CDR3 is 14 amino acids long. The CDR3 regions of TCR beta were amplified from RNA transcripts. TCR CDR3 regions were first amplified by RT-PCR with HTBI primers. TCRdb re-analysed the multiplex PCR reads in MiXCR, keeping a single row per CDR3 protein. The sample consists of fewer than 350,000 distinct CDR3 sequences, roughly 15% of them appearing once. The gene calls are TRBV11-2 and TRBJ2-1; D is undetermined. The clonotype originates from a woman between 50 and 59 years old with Graves' hyperthyroidism that later progressed to Graves' ophthalmopathy. The sequenced material came from blood. CDR3 residues: CASSLVGDFNEQFF. The CDR3 DNA follows: TGTGCCAGCAGCTTAGTAGGAGATTTCAATGAGCAGTTCTTC.